Below, 12 T cell receptor beta chains from the same sample are listed, as sequenced in a study of CD8 T cells in ankylosing spondylitis. Study observations and caveats: It appeared that ankylosing spondylitis blood was characterized by a TCR beta motif of eight highly homologous variants.

TCRdb redid the calling of the 5' RACE reads with MiXCR, one entry per CDR3 protein. The table includes fewer than 650,000 distinct CDR3 sequences, 10% to 15% detected once. These receptors have no identified antigens. The sequencing sample was made of blood, either unsorted or a sorted T cell fraction (not recorded which). The receptors were sampled from a male donor with ankylosing spondylitis.

This clonotype was detected a few times. The chain joins TRBV20-1 to TRBJ2-1; the D gene could be TRBD1 or TRBD2 (6 bases each). Trimming took 4 bases from V and 3 from J, leaving 19 bases between them. The germline gives CDR1 DFQATT, CDR2 SNEGSKA (reference sequence). The CDR3 has 16 residues. The CDR3 protein is CSAIRVGGGGYNEQFF. In DNA form, the CDR3 reads TGCAGTGCTATAAGGGTGGGCGGAGGGGGCTACAATGAGCAGTTCTTC.

This clonotype came up a few times. The V call is TRBV6-5, the J call TRBJ1-3; 8 nucleotides match TRBD1. V dropped 0 bases and J dropped 0; count of bases not matched to a gene: 1. Germline CDR1 MNHEY, CDR2 SVGAGI. The CDR3 covers 16 residues. CDR3: CASSYSQGVSGNTIYF. CDR3 DNA: TGTGCCAGCAGTTACTCACAGGGGGTCTCTGGAAACACCATATATTTT.

This clonotype was observed many times. The CDR3 spells CASSLRTGANTGELFF. The DNA for the CDR3 is TGCGCCAGCAGCTTGAGGACTGGCGCGAACACCGGGGAGCTGTTTTTT. The chain has TRBV5-1 and TRBJ2-2; the D gene is possibly TRBD2 (5 bases). The CDR3 length is 16 residues. Germline V gene data show CDR1 as SGHRS and CDR2 as YFSETQ. V was trimmed by 1 base and J by 0 bases, leaving 10 bases between them.

The chain joins TRBV5-1 to TRBJ1-1; no reliable D call. Trimming left V 0 bases short and J 7 bases short, with 10 bases between. The germline gives CDR1 SGHRS, CDR2 YFSETQ. The CDR3 spans 13 residues. CDR3 protein: CASSLGGSIEAFF. CDR3 in DNA: TGCGCCAGCAGCTTGGGAGGGTCTATTGAAGCTTTCTTT.

This clonotype was observed a handful of times. The rearrangement joins TRBV7-2 to TRBJ2-3; D is unresolved. The germline V gene encodes CDR1 SGHTA and CDR2 FQGNSA. The CDR3 covers 13 residues. The ends were cut back, 4 bases at V and 5 bases at J, with 10 bases in the middle. CDR3 loop: CASSSWMQDTQYF. In nucleotides, the CDR3 is TGTGCCAGCAGCTCCTGGATGCAAGATACGCAGTATTTT.

There are a few counts of this clonotype. CDR3 nucleotide sequence: TGTGCCACGGGTCGACTAGAGGGCACCGGGGAGCTGTTTTTT. Protein sequence: CATGRLEGTGELFF. V and J are TRBV15 and TRBJ2-2, with D tentatively TRBD2 (6 bases). CDR1 and CDR2 from the germline V gene are LNHNV and YYDKDF (reference sequence). This CDR3 is built from 14 residues. V lost 9 bases and J 4 bases, leaving 15 bases between the germline ends. The whole variable domain, filled in from reference TRBV15 and TRBJ2-2, reads DAMVIQNPRYQVTQFGKPVTLSCSQTLNHNVMYWYQQKSSQAPKLLFHYYDKDFNNEADTPDNFQSRRPNTSFCFLDIRSPGLGDTAMYLCATGRLEGTGELFFGEGSRLTVL.

As for this clonotype: Possible read error: a much larger clone is one base away. CDR3 region: CSACGGLGIQETQYF. CDR3 sequence (DNA): TGCAGTGCCTGTGGAGGACTAGGAATACAAGAGACCCAGTACTTC. The gene calls are TRBV20-1 and TRBJ2-5; TRBD2 aligns across 7 bases. This CDR3 is 15 amino acids long. Unmatched junction bases numbered 12, after V lost 6 bases and J lost 2 bases. Germline loops: CDR1 DFQATT, CDR2 SNEGSKA (reference sequence).

The chain uses TRBV20-1 and TRBJ2-7; 7 nucleotides agree with TRBD2. V lost 6 bases and J lost 0; bases outside the gene matches: 8. Germline CDR1 is DFQATT and CDR2 is SNEGSKA (reference sequence). This CDR3 contains 14 residues. As DNA, the CDR3 is TGCAGTGCCTCCGGGGGGACCAACTCCTACGAGCAGTACTTC. Its translation: CSASGGTNSYEQYF.

This rearrangement joins TRBV2 to TRBJ2-7; no clear D gene. The germline V gene has CDR1 SNHLY and CDR2 FYNNEI. The CDR3 runs to 12 residues. V was cut by 6 bases and J by 1 base, with 7 bases left in between. CDR3 nucleotides: TGTGCCAGCAGGACTGATTCCTACGAGCAGTACGTC. The encoded protein is CASRTDSYEQYV.

The genes are TRBV12-3 or TRBV12-4 and TRBJ2-1; D possibly corresponds to TRBD2 (6 bases). Trimming cost V 1 base and J 5 bases, with 12 bases left between them. The CDR3 has 15 residues. In DNA, the CDR3 is TGTGCCAGCAGTTTAGGCGGGTGGGGGGACAATGAGCAGTTCTTC. It codes for CASSLGGWGDNEQFF.

This clonotype was counted a few times. The CDR3 loop reads CASSQDRETEAFF. As DNA, the CDR3 is TGTGCCAGCAGCCAAGACAGGGAAACTGAAGCTTTCTTT. This rearrangement joins TRBV3-1 to TRBJ1-1; the D gene is possibly TRBD1 (5 bases). Looked up from germline, CDR1 is LGHDT and CDR2 is YNNKEL (reference sequence). The CDR3 is made up of 13 amino acids. V lost 0 bases and J 5 bases, leaving 7 bases between the germline ends.

This clonotype came up a few times. This chain connects TRBV7-8 to TRBJ2-7; D may be TRBD1 (5 bases). Trimming took 1 base from V and 4 from J, leaving 8 bases between them. In germline, CDR1 is SGHVS, CDR2 FQNEAQ. The CDR3 length is 13 residues. The CDR3 sequence: CASSLETEYEQYF. CDR3 sequence (DNA): TGTGCCAGCAGCTTAGAGACAGAATACGAGCAGTACTTC. Using reference TRBV7-8 and TRBJ2-7 for the parts outside the CDR3, the full variable domain is GAGVSQSPRYKVAKRGQDVALRCDPISGHVSLFWYQQALGQGPEFLTYFQNEAQLDKSGLPSDRFFAERPEGSVSTLKIQRTQQEDSAVYLCASSLETEYEQYFGPGTRLTVT.